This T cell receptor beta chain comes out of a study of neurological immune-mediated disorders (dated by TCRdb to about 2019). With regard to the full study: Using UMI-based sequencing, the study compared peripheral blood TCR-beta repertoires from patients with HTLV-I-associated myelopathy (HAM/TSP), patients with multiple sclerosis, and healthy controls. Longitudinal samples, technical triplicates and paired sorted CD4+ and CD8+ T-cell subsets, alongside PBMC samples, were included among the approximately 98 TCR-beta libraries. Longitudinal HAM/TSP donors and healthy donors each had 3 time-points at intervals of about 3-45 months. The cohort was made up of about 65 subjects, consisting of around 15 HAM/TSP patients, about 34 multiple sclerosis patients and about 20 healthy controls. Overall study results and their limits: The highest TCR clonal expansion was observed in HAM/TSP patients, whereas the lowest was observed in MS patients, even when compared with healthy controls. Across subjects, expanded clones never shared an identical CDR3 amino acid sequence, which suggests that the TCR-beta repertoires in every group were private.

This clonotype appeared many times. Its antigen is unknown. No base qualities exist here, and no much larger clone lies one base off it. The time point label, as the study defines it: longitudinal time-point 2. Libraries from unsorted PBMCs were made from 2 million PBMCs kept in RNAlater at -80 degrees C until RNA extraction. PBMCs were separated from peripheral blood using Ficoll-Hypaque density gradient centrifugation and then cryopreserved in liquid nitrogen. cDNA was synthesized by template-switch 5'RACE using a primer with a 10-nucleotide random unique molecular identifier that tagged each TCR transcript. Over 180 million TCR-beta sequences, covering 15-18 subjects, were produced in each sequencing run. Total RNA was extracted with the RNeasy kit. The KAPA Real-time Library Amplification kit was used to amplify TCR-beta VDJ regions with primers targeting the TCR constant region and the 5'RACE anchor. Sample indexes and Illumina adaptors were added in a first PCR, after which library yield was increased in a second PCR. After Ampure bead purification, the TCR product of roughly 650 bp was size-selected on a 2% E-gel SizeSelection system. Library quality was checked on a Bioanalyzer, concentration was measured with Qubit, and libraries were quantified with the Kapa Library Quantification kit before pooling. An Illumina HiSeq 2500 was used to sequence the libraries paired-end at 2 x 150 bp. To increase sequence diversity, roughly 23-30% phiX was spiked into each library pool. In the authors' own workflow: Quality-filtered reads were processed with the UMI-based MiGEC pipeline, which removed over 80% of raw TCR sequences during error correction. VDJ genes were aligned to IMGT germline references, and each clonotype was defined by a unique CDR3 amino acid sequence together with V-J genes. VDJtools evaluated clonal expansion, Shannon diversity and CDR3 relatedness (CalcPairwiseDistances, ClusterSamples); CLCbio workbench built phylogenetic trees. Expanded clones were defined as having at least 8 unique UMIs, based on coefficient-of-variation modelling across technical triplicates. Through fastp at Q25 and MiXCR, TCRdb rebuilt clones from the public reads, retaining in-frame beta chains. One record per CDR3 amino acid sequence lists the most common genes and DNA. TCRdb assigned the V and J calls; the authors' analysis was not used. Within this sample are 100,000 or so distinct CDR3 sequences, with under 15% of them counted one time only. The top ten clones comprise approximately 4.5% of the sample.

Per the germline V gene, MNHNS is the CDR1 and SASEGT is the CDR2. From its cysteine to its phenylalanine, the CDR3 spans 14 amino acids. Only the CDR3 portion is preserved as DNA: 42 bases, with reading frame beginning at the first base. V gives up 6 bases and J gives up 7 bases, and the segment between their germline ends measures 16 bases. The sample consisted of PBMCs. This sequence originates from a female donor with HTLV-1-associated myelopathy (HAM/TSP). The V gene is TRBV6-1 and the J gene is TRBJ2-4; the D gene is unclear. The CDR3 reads CASSLGPDKNIQYF. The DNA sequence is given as TGTGCCAGCAGCCTAGGCCCCGACAAGAACATTCAGTACTTC.